This TCR beta chain was observed in a study of neurological immune-mediated disorders. One entry per CDR3 protein results from TCRdb running MiXCR on the 5' RACE reads. The sample holds roughly 100,000 distinct CDR3 sequences; less than 14% are singletons and the top ten take approximately 3.1%. Time point indicated: longitudinal time-point 3. 2 million unsorted PBMCs were stored in RNAlater at -80 °C before RNA extraction. As concerns this clonotype: Its antigen is unknown.

The length of the CDR3 is 16 residues. V dropped 0 bases and J dropped 5 bases, with 16 bases sitting between them. General observations from the study: Among expanded clones, no CDR3 amino acid sequences were shared across subjects, a pattern suggesting private repertoires in all groups. The highest TCR clonal expansion occurred in HTLV-1-associated myelopathy; multiple sclerosis fell below healthy controls.

The chain combines TRBV12-3 or TRBV12-4 with TRBJ1-2; TRBD1 is a possible D gene (5 bases). The receptor's source is a female donor with HTLV-1-associated myelopathy (HAM/TSP). Sequencing used PBMCs. Written as DNA, the CDR3 is TGTGCCAGCAGTTTAGCGGGGTTTGGACATGGATATGGCTACACCTTC. Amino acids: CASSLAGFGHGYGYTF.